This T cell receptor beta chain was sequenced in a study of blood T cell repertoires in COVID-19. Overall study: The cDNA or gDNA used as material had been derived from T cells, B-cell-depleted T cells, or PBMCs.

Participants, roughly 18 to 100 years old, spanned 24 US areas. Cohort assignment relied on participant-reported clinical history. TCRdb keeps only in-frame clones here, not all; method: immunoSEQ multiplex PCR. The sample yields 150,000 or so clones, 86% seen once. The CDR3 is 16 amino acids. Germline CDR1 reads KGHDR; CDR2 reads SFDVKD. Trimming pared 4 bases from V and 0 bases from J, leaving 12 bases between. The sample was PBMCs or T cells enriched from blood (not recorded which). This sequence originates from a man aged 50 or older who had recovered from COVID-19. The chain is built from TRBV24-1 and TRBJ1-5; D possibly corresponds to TRBD1 (6 bases). The CDR3 loop reads CATSDKTGYSNQPQHF. Here the CDR3 DNA reads TGTGCCACCAGTGACAAGACAGGTTATAGCAATCAGCCCCAGCATTTT.